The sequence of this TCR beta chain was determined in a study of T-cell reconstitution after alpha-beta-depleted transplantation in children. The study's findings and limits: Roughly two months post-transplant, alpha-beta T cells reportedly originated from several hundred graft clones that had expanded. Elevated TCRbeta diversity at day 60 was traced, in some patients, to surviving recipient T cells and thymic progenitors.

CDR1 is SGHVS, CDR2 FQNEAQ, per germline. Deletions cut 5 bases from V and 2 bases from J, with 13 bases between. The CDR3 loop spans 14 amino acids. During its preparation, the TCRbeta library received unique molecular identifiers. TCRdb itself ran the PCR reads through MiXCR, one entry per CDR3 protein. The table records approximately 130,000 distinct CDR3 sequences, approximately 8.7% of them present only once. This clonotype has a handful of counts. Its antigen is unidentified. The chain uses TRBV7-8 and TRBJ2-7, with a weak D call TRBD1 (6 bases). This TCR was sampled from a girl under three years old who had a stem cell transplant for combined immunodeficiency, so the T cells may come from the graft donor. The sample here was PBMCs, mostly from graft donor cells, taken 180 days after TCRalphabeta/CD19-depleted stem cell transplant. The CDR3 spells CASSPTGPTYEQYF. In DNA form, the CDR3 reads TGTGCCAGCAGCCCGACAGGACCTACCTACGAGCAGTACTTC.